This T cell receptor beta chain was obtained from a study of cytomegalovirus exposure and HLA in healthy donors. Study results and limitations: Most TCR beta V segments were productive about 90% or about 30% of the time in an earlier analysis.

The PCR ran on 60 Vbeta and 13 Jbeta primers. Original methodology: Later, an analysis found about 80 million unique TCR beta chains, and about 10 million of these were shared. This table comes from immunoSEQ multiplex PCR, and its TCRdb copy is limited to in-frame clones, with some not included. The DNA gave D and trimming, while V, J and clone size come from that table. In total, the table holds just over 80,000 clones. For this clone: What it recognizes is unknown.

The sequencing input was PBMCs. This sequence originates from a woman in her twenties or thirties in good health and CMV-seronegative.

The CDR3 loop is CASSPRGLAGTTGELFF. As DNA, the CDR3 is TGTGCCAGTAGTCCTAGGGGACTAGCGGGAACCACCGGGGAGCTGTTTTTT. The J gene is TRBJ2-2, the V gene TRBV19, with 13 bases fitting TRBD2. V lost 5 bases and J lost 4; bases outside the gene matches: 7. This CDR3 is 17 amino acids long. Germline V lookup: CDR1 LNHDA, CDR2 SQIVND (reference sequence).